The 13 T cell receptor beta chains below all came from one sample that was sequenced in a study of T cells after yellow fever vaccination. TCRdb itself ran the 5' RACE reads through MiXCR, one entry per CDR3 protein. The sample lists about 63,000 distinct CDR3 sequences; roughly 7.4% were seen once. The specimen was CD8+ T cells sorted from PBMCs, collected 15 days after the yellow fever booster vaccination. These receptors originate from a man aged 25-40 years who received the YFV17D yellow fever vaccine.

This clonotype was counted many times. This chain links TRBV7-9 with TRBJ2-5, with a possible D match to TRBD1 (6 bases). CDR3 size: 14 residues. The V gene's germline CDR1 is SEHNR and CDR2 FQNEAQ (reference sequence). V was clipped by 5 bases and J by 3 bases, with 13 bases between them. The DNA of the CDR3 is TGTGCCAGCAGCGATGGACAGACGAAAGAGACCCAGTACTTC. Protein sequence: CASSDGQTKETQYF.

At least ten counts were recorded for this clonotype. The chain couples TRBV7-9 to TRBJ1-5; D uncertain. The V gene's germline CDR1 is SEHNR and CDR2 FQNEAQ (reference sequence). The CDR3 contains 15 residues. With 0 bases removed from V and 3 bases from J, the gap between germline ends came to 9 bases. The CDR3: CASSLASGVNQPQHF. CDR3 nucleotides: TGTGCCAGCAGCTTAGCTTCCGGGGTCAATCAGCCCCAGCATTTT.

This clonotype was found many times. The chain uses TRBV25-1 and TRBJ2-7; maybe TRBD1 (5 bases). Germline V gene sequence: CDR1 MGHDK, CDR2 SYGVNS. Trimming stripped 3 bases from V and 1 base from J, with 19 bases between. There are 17 residues in the CDR3. The CDR3 region is CASSDNLRQGQSYEQYF. The CDR3 nucleotides read TGTGCCAGCAGTGATAATTTGAGGCAGGGCCAATCCTACGAGCAGTACTTC.

Comment on this clonotype: This clone may be a read error of a much larger clone one base away. This chain uses TRBV3-1 with TRBJ2-6; D tentatively fits TRBD1 or TRBD2 (5 bases each). This CDR3 is built from 15 residues. Per germline, CDR1 LGHDT and CDR2 YNNKEL (reference sequence). In DNA, the CDR3 is TGTGCCAGCAACCCGTCGGGGTCTGGGGCCAACGCCCTGACTTTC. Translated: CASNPSGSGANALTF.

This clonotype was observed many times. The chain is built from TRBV20-1 and TRBJ2-1; possibly TRBD2 for D (7 bases). CDR3 length: 16 residues. The V end lost 4 bases, the J end lost 9 bases, and 25 bases lay between the germline ends. Germline V lookup: CDR1 DFQATT, CDR2 SNEGSKA (reference sequence). The CDR3 reads CSAILPEGGDSGEQFF. Here the CDR3 DNA reads TGCAGTGCTATACTCCCTGAGGGGGGGGATTCGGGTGAGCAGTTCTTC.

This clonotype was seen at least ten times. The chain couples TRBV5-1 to TRBJ2-1, with a possible D match to TRBD1 (5 bases). Trimming removed 7 bases from V and 2 bases from J, with 16 bases in between. The germline CDR1 and CDR2 sequences are SGHRS and YFSETQ. This CDR3 is built from 15 residues. The CDR3 sequence is CASSLQDGTYNEQFF. The CDR3, as DNA: TGCGCCAGCTCTCTACAGGATGGAACCTACAATGAGCAGTTCTTC.

This clonotype was observed many times. The V gene is TRBV28, the J gene TRBJ2-7, with 8 bases lining up with TRBD2. Germline CDR1 is MDHEN and CDR2 is SYDVKM. This CDR3 has 15 residues. Trimming at V came to 0 bases and at J to 6 bases, leaving 7 bases not matched to a gene. This CDR3 is CASSLWVAGSGEQYF. The CDR3 DNA reads as TGTGCCAGCAGTTTATGGGTAGCGGGATCCGGCGAGCAGTACTTC.

This clonotype was seen many times. The V gene is TRBV7-9, the J gene TRBJ2-5; the match to TRBD2 covers 16 bases. V lost 3 bases and J lost 4; bases outside the gene matches: 5. This CDR3 has 17 amino acids. Germline CDR1 is SEHNR and CDR2 is FQNEAQ (reference sequence). CDR3: CASSLGTSGRGGETQYF. The CDR3 coding sequence is TGTGCCAGCAGCTTGGGGACTAGCGGGAGGGGGGGAGAGACCCAGTACTTC.

Ten or more counts support this clonotype. This rearrangement joins TRBV27 to TRBJ2-1, with TRBD2 identical over 8 bases. CDR1 and CDR2 from the germline V gene are MNHEY and SMNVEV (reference sequence). The CDR3 is made up of 15 amino acids. The trim removed 5 bases at V and 8 bases at J, leaving 11 bases unmatched. CDR3 nucleotides: TGTGCCAGCAGTGCCGGGACTAGTCTTTCGGATGAGCAGTTCTTC. Its protein product is CASSAGTSLSDEQFF.

This clonotype was picked up many times. The genes are TRBV7-2 and TRBJ1-2; TRBD1 matches at 10 bases. The CDR3 runs 13 residues. V trimming: 5 bases; J trimming: 8 bases; junction bases outside the gene matches: 5. The V gene's germline CDR1 is SGHTA and CDR2 FQGNSA. For the CDR3, the DNA is TGTGCCAGCAGCCTCACGACAGGGGGCGGCTACACCTTC. It encodes CASSLTTGGGYTF.

This clonotype was seen a handful of times. This chain connects TRBV5-5 to TRBJ2-7, with a weak D call TRBD1 (6 bases). This CDR3 is 14 amino acids long. Germline assignment: CDR1 SGHKS and CDR2 YYEKEE (reference sequence). Deletions cut 5 bases from V and 2 bases from J, with 14 bases between. The CDR3 is CASSRIGDTYEQYF. In DNA, the CDR3 is TGTGCCAGCAGTAGGATAGGGGACACCTACGAGCAGTACTTC.

This clonotype was observed many times. The V gene is TRBV10-1, the J gene TRBJ2-1; 8 bases align to TRBD2. The germline gives CDR1 WNHNN, CDR2 SYGVQD (reference sequence). The CDR3 has 20 residues. J lost 2 bases, V lost 2 bases, and 17 bases had no gene match. CDR3 sequence reads: CASSEITSVRSGSTYNEQFF. Written as DNA, the CDR3 is TGCGCCAGCAGTGAGATCACCTCCGTCAGGAGCGGGAGTACCTACAATGAGCAGTTCTTC.

As to this clonotype: This may be a read error, as it is one base from a much larger clone. V gene TRBV7-8 combines with J gene TRBJ2-1, with D hard to call. The CDR3 is 16 amino acids. V was pared by 5 bases and J by 1 base, with 15 bases between. CDR1 is SGHVS, CDR2 FQNEAQ, per germline. In nucleotides, the CDR3 is TGTGCCAGCAGCCCATTGACCGAGAGGTCCTACAATGAGCAGTTCTTC. Amino acid sequence: CASSPLTERSYNEQFF.